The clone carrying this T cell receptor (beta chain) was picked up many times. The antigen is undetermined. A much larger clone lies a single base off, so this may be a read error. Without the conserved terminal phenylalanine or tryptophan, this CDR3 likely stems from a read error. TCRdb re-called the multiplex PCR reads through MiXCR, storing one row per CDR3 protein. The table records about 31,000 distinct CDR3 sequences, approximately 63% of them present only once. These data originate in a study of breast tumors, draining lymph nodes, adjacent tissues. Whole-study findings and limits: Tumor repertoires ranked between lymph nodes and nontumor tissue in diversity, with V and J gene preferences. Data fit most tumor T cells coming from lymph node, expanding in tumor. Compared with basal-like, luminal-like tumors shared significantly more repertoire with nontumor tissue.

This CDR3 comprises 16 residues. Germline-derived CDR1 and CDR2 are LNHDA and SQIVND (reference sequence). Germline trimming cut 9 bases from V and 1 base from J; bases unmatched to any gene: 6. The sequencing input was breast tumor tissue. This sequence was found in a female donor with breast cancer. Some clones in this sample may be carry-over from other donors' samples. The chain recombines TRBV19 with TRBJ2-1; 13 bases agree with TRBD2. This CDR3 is CASRLAGGLSYNEQFS. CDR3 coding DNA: TGTGCCAGCAGACTAGCGGGAGGCTTGTCCTACAATGAGCAGTTCTCC.